Below, 25 T cell receptor beta chains from the same sample are listed, as sequenced in a study of ipilimumab plus nivolumab after autologous stem cell transplantation (dated by TCRdb to 2020 to 2022). The library was built by means of the immunoSEQ multiplex PCR assay. TCRdb retrieved this table from immuneACCESS and kept in-frame rearrangements only. Not all clones are present; in checked studies, unresolved V genes account for under half, and no reason is known for the remainder. The sample table records over 10,000 clones; 70% to 80% of these occur just once. The top ten clonotypes cover roughly 9.6% of the sample. The sample consisted of PBMCs, taken in a trial of ipilimumab plus nivolumab as post-transplant consolidation. The receptors come from a male donor with multiple myeloma.

This clone was observed a handful of times. The rearrangement links TRBV27 to TRBJ1-1; no definite D call. Trimming took off 1 base at V and 1 base at J, with 10 bases between the two ends. Germline assignment: CDR1 MNHEY and CDR2 SMNVEV (reference sequence). The CDR3 length is 15 residues. The CDR3 reads CASSLLGGKNTEAFF. CDR3 coding DNA: TGTGCCAGCAGTTTATTAGGAGGGAAGAACACTGAAGCTTTCTTT.

The rearrangement uses TRBV7-9 and TRBJ2-1; D assignment may be TRBD1 or TRBD2 (5 bases each). The CDR3 has 14 amino acids. V was trimmed by 5 bases and J by 8 bases, leaving 16 bases between them. The germline V gene has CDR1 SEHNR and CDR2 FQNEAQ (reference sequence). The CDR3, as DNA: TGTGCCAGCAGCCCCGGGGCAATTAGCGATGAGCAGTTCTTC. Translated: CASSPGAISDEQFF. Drawing the rest from reference TRBV7-9 and TRBJ2-1, the complete variable domain is DTGVSQNPRHKITKRGQNVTFRCDPISEHNRLYWYRQTLGQGPEFLTYFQNEAQLEKSRLLSDRFSAERPKGSFSTLEIQRTEQGDSAMYLCASSPGAISDEQFFGPGTRLTVL.

V and J are TRBV7-2 and TRBJ1-5, with a possible D match to TRBD1 (5 bases). Germline V gene lookup returns CDR1 SGHTA and CDR2 FQGNSA. CDR3 length: 19 residues. Trimming left V 5 bases short and J 0 bases short, with 23 bases between. The CDR3 DNA follows: TGTGCCAGCAGCCCCGTGGGGGGTGGCGTATTATATAGCAATCAGCCCCAGCATTTT. Translation: CASSPVGGGVLYSNQPQHF. The whole variable domain, filled in from reference TRBV7-2 and TRBJ1-5, reads GAGVSQSPSNKVTEKGKDVELRCDPISGHTALYWYRQSLGQGLEFLIYFQGNSAPDKSGLPSDRFSAERTGGSVSTLTIQRTQQEDSAVYLCASSPVGGGVLYSNQPQHFGDGTRLSIL.

The chain has TRBV6-5 and TRBJ2-3, with D maybe TRBD1 (6 bases). The CDR3 sequence is 12 residues long. Germline loops: CDR1 MNHEY, CDR2 SVGAGI. V lost 10 bases and J 4 bases, leaving 12 bases between the germline ends. The CDR3 bases are TGTGCCACAACGGGACACGCAGATACGCAGTATTTT. Protein product: CATTGHADTQYF.

This clone was seen more than once but under ten times. The gene calls are TRBV4-2 and TRBJ2-5, with 7 positions matching TRBD2. The germline CDR1 and CDR2 sequences are LGHNA and YNFKEQ. Trimming took 4 bases from V and 5 from J; bases not matched to a gene: 7. This CDR3 contains 14 residues. The CDR3 protein is CASSPRDGGETQYF. The CDR3 region has the DNA TGTGCCAGCAGCCCAAGGGACGGGGGGGAGACCCAGTACTTC.

The gene calls are TRBV9 and TRBJ2-7, with TRBD1 identical over 8 bases. This CDR3 spans 14 amino acids. Losses at the gene ends were 2 bases for V and 3 bases for J; bases not matched to a gene: 4. Germline CDR1 and CDR2: SGDLS and YYNGEE. The CDR3 DNA follows: TGTGCCAGCAGCGTGGGACAGGCCAGCTACGAGCAGTACTTC. Amino acids: CASSVGQASYEQYF.

J is TRBJ1-6 and V is TRBV6-6; possible D gene TRBD1, 6 bases. This CDR3 region has 16 residues. Trimming stripped 6 bases from V and 3 bases from J, with 15 bases between. Looked up from germline, CDR1 is MNHNY and CDR2 is SVGAGI (reference sequence). The CDR3 loop reads CASSLDSRIYNSPLHF. In DNA, the CDR3 is TGTGCCAGCAGCTTGGACAGCCGAATCTATAATTCACCCCTCCACTTT.

This clone was seen just once. The V call is TRBV29-1, the J call TRBJ1-2; possibly TRBD1 for D (5 bases). V lost 4 bases and J lost 2, with 11 bases in between. CDR1 is SQVTM and CDR2 is ANQGSEA in the germline V gene. The CDR3 has 13 amino acids. In DNA form, the CDR3 reads TGCAGCGTTGTTGACGGGGCGAACTATGGCTACACCTTC. Protein product: CSVVDGANYGYTF.

The gene calls are TRBV5-1 and TRBJ1-2; weak D call: TRBD1 (5 bases). V dropped 4 bases and J dropped 8 bases, with 9 bases sitting between them. This CDR3 has 11 amino acids. Germline CDR1 is SGHRS and CDR2 is YFSETQ. CDR3 nucleotide sequence: TGCGCCAGCAGCAGCAGGGAAGGCTACACCTTC. Translated: CASSSREGYTF. The full variable domain, with the rest looked up from reference TRBV5-1 and TRBJ1-2, is KAGVTQTPRYLIKTRGQQVTLSCSPISGHRSVSWYQQTPGQGLQFLFEYFSETQRNKGNFPGRFSGRQFSNSRSEMNVSTLELGDSALYLCASSSREGYTFGSGTRLTVV.

The chain carries TRBV15 and TRBJ2-3; D may be TRBD2 (6 bases). Trimming cost V 3 bases and J 0 bases, with 13 bases left between them. CDR3 length: 16 residues. Germline values: CDR1 LNHNV, CDR2 YYDKDF (reference sequence). CDR3 amino acids: CATSSGWRASTDTQYF. The CDR3 coding sequence is TGTGCCACCAGCAGCGGGTGGAGGGCCAGCACAGATACGCAGTATTTT.

The chain is built from TRBV7-9 and TRBJ1-2; D remains ambiguous. Trimming took 6 bases from V and 6 from J, leaving 11 bases between them. CDR3 size: 12 residues. Germline-derived CDR1 and CDR2 are SEHNR and FQNEAQ (reference sequence). The CDR3 is CASSEGLHGYTF. The CDR3 region has the DNA TGTGCCAGCAGTGAAGGGCTACATGGCTACACCTTC.

This chain joins TRBV7-9 and TRBJ2-5; a possible D gene is TRBD1 (5 bases). V was trimmed by 6 bases and J by 1 base, leaving 12 bases between them. CDR3 size: 14 residues. Germline V CDR1 and CDR2: SEHNR, FQNEAQ (reference sequence). The CDR3 loop is CASRPTGFQETQYF. CDR3 in DNA: TGTGCCAGCAGACCTACAGGCTTCCAAGAGACCCAGTACTTC.

This chain joins TRBV11-2 and TRBJ2-1; no firm D call. Germline V lookup: CDR1 SGHAT, CDR2 FQNNGV. This CDR3 has 13 residues. Trimming shortened V by 1 base and J by 5 bases, and 6 bases separated the two germline ends. The CDR3 spells CASSLGRNNEQFF. DNA of the CDR3: TGTGCCAGCAGCTTAGGGCGGAACAATGAGCAGTTCTTC.

The V gene is TRBV14, the J gene TRBJ2-3; D remains ambiguous. This CDR3 contains 15 residues. V lost 4 bases and J 2 bases, leaving 13 bases between the germline ends. Germline CDR1 reads SGHDN; CDR2 reads FVKESK. The CDR3 loop reads CASSPQMGNTDTQYF. The CDR3 bases are TGTGCCAGCAGCCCGCAGATGGGAAACACAGATACGCAGTATTTT.

The chain links TRBV28 to TRBJ2-7, with TRBD1 identical over 8 bases. The CDR3 covers 15 residues. V shed 7 bases, J shed 5 bases, and the junction held 13 bases outside the gene matches. CDR1 is MDHEN and CDR2 is SYDVKM in the germline V gene. The CDR3 DNA follows: TGTGCCAGCAACCTTCTGGGGACAGGATCTAACGAGCAGTACTTC. This codes for CASNLLGTGSNEQYF.

This chain uses TRBV5-1 with TRBJ1-2, with unresolved D. The CDR3 consists of 17 residues. Per the germline V gene, CDR1 is SGHRS and CDR2 is YFSETQ. V lost 0 bases and J lost 1, with 16 bases in between. As DNA, the CDR3 is TGCGCCAGCAGCTTGGCTGTGACATTGGATGATAACTATGGCTACACCTTC. Protein sequence: CASSLAVTLDDNYGYTF.

The chain combines TRBV6-5 with TRBJ2-7; 10 positions match TRBD1. The CDR3 runs to 14 residues. CDR1 MNHEY and CDR2 SVGAGI come from the germline V gene. With 5 bases clipped from V and 0 bases from J, the junction kept 1 base outside the gene matches. Here the CDR3 reads CASSRQGASYEQYF. The CDR3 nucleotides are TGTGCCAGCAGTCGACAGGGGGCCTCCTACGAGCAGTACTTC.

This clone was found a few times. This chain connects TRBV9 to TRBJ2-7; the D gene is possibly TRBD2 (6 bases). The CDR3 extends over 14 amino acids. CDR1 and CDR2 (germline): SGDLS, YYNGEE. V lost 1 base and J lost 2, with 10 bases in between. DNA of the CDR3: TGTGCCAGCAGCGTAAACACGGGGGCCTACGAGCAGTACTTC. Translated: CASSVNTGAYEQYF.

The CDR3 DNA sequence: TGTGCCAGTCGGCGGCAGGGGGCGTCCGAGCAGTACTTC. This encodes CASRRQGASEQYF. V is TRBV19 and J is TRBJ2-7, with 8 bases matching TRBD1. V shed 8 bases and J 6 bases; nucleotides not matched to a gene: 9. Germline CDR1 and CDR2: LNHDA and SQIVND (reference sequence). The CDR3 loop spans 13 amino acids.

This chain links TRBV23-1 with TRBJ2-3; D is undetermined. TRBV23-1 is an open reading frame, and its role is uncertain. V was shortened by 6 bases and J by 4 bases, with 8 bases between the two germline ends. The CDR3 runs 12 residues. The CDR3 sequence is CASRILPDTQYF. The CDR3 DNA reads TGCGCCAGCAGAATTTTACCAGATACGCAGTATTTT.

The V and J genes are TRBV9 and TRBJ2-1; D perhaps matches TRBD1 (5 bases). With 0 bases removed from V and 4 bases from J, the gap between germline ends came to 8 bases. From germline, CDR1 is SGDLS and CDR2 YYNGEE. The CDR3 extends over 14 amino acids. CDR3 sequence (DNA): TGTGCCAGCAGCGTAGCTCCAGGGTACAATGAGCAGTTCTTC. The encoded protein is CASSVAPGYNEQFF.

The chain combines TRBV5-5 with TRBJ2-5; D not resolved. Trimming took off 2 bases at V and 2 bases at J, with 13 bases between the two ends. CDR3 length equals 15 residues. Germline values: CDR1 SGHKS, CDR2 YYEKEE (reference sequence). CDR3 residues: CASSFGDTGQETQYF. CDR3 bases: TGTGCCAGCAGCTTCGGAGACACTGGACAAGAGACCCAGTACTTC.

The rearrangement uses TRBV11-1 and TRBJ2-7, with D possibly being TRBD1 or TRBD2 (5 bases each). The germline gives CDR1 SGHAT, CDR2 FQDESV (reference sequence). The CDR3 spans 15 residues. The germline V and J ends were trimmed by 3 bases and 6 bases, with 18 bases remaining between them. CDR3 in amino acids: CASSFQQVGVGEQYF. Here the CDR3 DNA reads TGTGCCAGCAGCTTTCAACAGGTGGGGGTCGGCGAGCAGTACTTC. The variable domain in full, with the rest retrieved from reference TRBV11-1 and TRBJ2-7, is EAEVAQSPRYKITEKSQAVAFWCDPISGHATLYWYRQILGQGPELLVQFQDESVVDDSQLPKDRFSAERLKGVDSTLKIQPAELGDSAMYLCASSFQQVGVGEQYFGPGTRLTVT.

J is TRBJ1-1 and V is TRBV19, with D tentatively TRBD1 (5 bases). This CDR3 region has 14 residues. Trimming took 6 bases from V and 5 from J, leaving 16 bases between them. Per the germline V gene, CDR1 is LNHDA and CDR2 is SQIVND (reference sequence). CDR3 in DNA: TGTGCCAGTAGCCCCAGGGTGCGTGGGACTGAAGCTTTCTTT. It specifies CASSPRVRGTEAFF.

This chain joins TRBV19 and TRBJ2-2, with 9 bases aligning to TRBD2. With V trimmed by 5 bases and J by 6 bases, 22 bases remained unmatched. CDR1 and CDR2 (germline): LNHDA, SQIVND (reference sequence). The CDR3 covers 20 residues. The CDR3 is CASSSRGAGGREGVAGELFF. The CDR3 nucleotides are TGTGCCAGTAGTTCTCGCGGAGCGGGGGGCCGAGAGGGGGTTGCCGGGGAGCTGTTTTTT.